The source of this T cell receptor beta chain is a study of blood T cells in healthy people across ages. General study points: Long-lived donors exceeded aged donors in naive CD4+ cells and diversity.

A second PCR of 7 to 11 cycles used a sample-barcoded 5' primer and a J-beta primer mix. MiXCR was run by TCRdb on the 5' RACE reads, yielding one entry per CDR3 protein. This table has about 640,000 distinct CDR3 sequences, about 30% appearing once. Points on this clonotype: The antigen remains unidentified.

Germline V gene data show CDR1 as LNHDA and CDR2 as SQIVND (reference sequence). The CDR3 totals 13 residues. The ends lost 6 bases at V and 7 bases at J; junction bases unmatched: 6. The rearrangement links TRBV19 to TRBJ1-2; 9 nucleotides line up with TRBD1. This sequence was found in a woman of 80 years or more in good health. The sample comprised blood. The CDR3 DNA follows: TGTGCCAGTAGGGAGGGACAGGGTGGTGGCTACACCTTC. This translates into CASREGQGGGYTF.